The 12 T cell receptor beta chains below were found in one sample sequenced in a study of blood T cells in healthy people across ages. A second roughly 6 to 11 cycle PCR used barcoded and J-beta primers. TCRdb itself ran the 5' RACE reads through MiXCR, one entry per CDR3 protein. The sample shows approximately 1,700,000 distinct CDR3 sequences, more than 35% of them seen only once. The sample comprised blood. The receptors originated from a human donor in good health.

This clonotype was detected only a few times. This chain connects TRBV28 to TRBJ2-1; 9 bases fit TRBD2. The V segment lost 7 bases and the J segment 7 bases; nucleotides outside the gene matches: 8. Germline assignment: CDR1 MDHEN and CDR2 SYDVKM. CDR3 length: 14 residues. The CDR3 loop is CASTSSGVKNEQFF. The CDR3 DNA reads TGTGCCAGCACATCTAGCGGGGTAAAAAATGAGCAGTTCTTC.

The V and J genes are TRBV10-3 and TRBJ1-2; TRBD1 is a possible D gene (6 bases). V dropped 10 bases and J dropped 6 bases, with 12 bases sitting between them. Germline loops: CDR1 ENHRY, CDR2 SYGVKD. This CDR3 is built from 11 residues. CDR3 DNA: TGTGCCACTACGACAGGTGATGGCTACACCTTC. The encoded protein is CATTTGDGYTF.

This clonotype was seen repeatedly, ten times or more. DNA of the CDR3: TGCAGCGTCTTAGGACAGGCGAACACTGAAGCTTTCTTT. It yields the protein CSVLGQANTEAFF. The V and J genes are TRBV29-1 and TRBJ1-1; TRBD1 matches at 7 bases. This CDR3 region has 13 residues. The V and J ends lost 6 bases and 1 base, in that order; junction bases with no gene match: 5. Germline V lookup: CDR1 SQVTM, CDR2 ANQGSEA.

The chain has TRBV7-2 and TRBJ2-3; 9 bases are a match to TRBD2. Germline loops: CDR1 SGHTA, CDR2 FQGNSA. This CDR3 has 17 residues. Trimming took 6 bases from V and 8 from J; bases not matched to a gene: 18. CDR3 sequence reads: CASRAARGGGAIGTQYF. DNA of the CDR3: TGTGCCAGCAGGGCGGCTAGAGGCGGGGGGGCCATTGGTACGCAGTATTTT.

The CDR3 DNA is TGTGCCAGCAGCTTAGTGACAGGGGGTAATTACGAGCAGTACTTC. This translates into CASSLVTGGNYEQYF. The gene calls are TRBV7-2 and TRBJ2-7; 9 bases map to TRBD1. Germline loops: CDR1 SGHTA, CDR2 FQGNSA. V was clipped by 1 base and J by 4 bases; unmatched bases: 5. CDR3 length: 15 amino acids.

This clonotype showed up just once. The chain employs TRBV7-2 and TRBJ1-2, with 9 nucleotides matching TRBD1. The CDR3 loop spans 14 amino acids. V lost 5 bases, J lost 4 bases, and 5 bases stayed unmatched. From germline, CDR1 is SGHTA and CDR2 FQGNSA. DNA for the CDR3: TGTGCCAGCAGCAGGACAGGGGTCATCTATGGCTACACCTTC. It encodes CASSRTGVIYGYTF.

V and J are TRBV5-1 and TRBJ2-2; D is unresolved. This CDR3 is 14 amino acids long. Germline lookup yields CDR1 SGHRS and CDR2 YFSETQ. V lost 0 bases, J lost 6 bases, and 9 bases lay in between. In nucleotides, the CDR3 is TGCGCCAGCAGCTTGGAGGGTTCGTCCGGGGAGCTGTTTTTT. Encoded protein: CASSLEGSSGELFF.

The rearrangement uses TRBV4-2 and TRBJ1-5; D might be TRBD1 (5 bases). In germline, CDR1 is LGHNA, CDR2 YNFKEQ. V lost 3 bases, J lost 5 bases, and 14 bases lay in between. CDR3 length: 15 residues. CDR3 protein: CASSHPSGSDQPQHF. DNA for the CDR3: TGTGCCAGCAGCCACCCCTCAGGGAGTGATCAGCCCCAGCATTTT.

CDR3 loop: CASSRLDGSSYNEQFF. CDR3 DNA: TGTGCCAGCAGTCGTCTCGACGGAAGCTCCTACAATGAGCAGTTCTTC. The rearrangement joins TRBV12-3 or TRBV12-4 to TRBJ2-1; D call uncertain. The CDR3 contains 16 residues. Deletions cut 5 bases from V and 0 bases from J, with 14 bases between.

The chain couples TRBV13 to TRBJ2-1, with 10 bases lining up with TRBD2. Germline CDR1 PRHDT, CDR2 FYEKMQ (reference sequence). V was clipped by 3 bases and J by 4 bases; unmatched bases: 6. This CDR3 region has 16 residues. CDR3 sequence reads: CASSLGTSVNYNEQFF. CDR3 DNA sequence: TGTGCCAGCAGCTTGGGGACTAGCGTGAATTACAATGAGCAGTTCTTC.

This clonotype appeared once. The chain combines TRBV14 with TRBJ2-5; D is perhaps TRBD1 or TRBD2 (6 bases each). Germline V gives CDR1 SGHDN, CDR2 FVKESK. This CDR3 has 17 amino acids. V was pared by 5 bases and J by 0 bases, with 19 bases between. CDR3 residues: CASSFLGGLEDQETQYF. DNA of the CDR3: TGTGCCAGCAGCTTCCTCGGGGGCCTTGAGGACCAAGAGACCCAGTACTTC.

The table lists this clonotype with a few counts. The chain recombines TRBV7-2 with TRBJ2-5; 7 bases agree with TRBD2. J was trimmed by 4 bases and V by 4 bases; bases with no gene match: 9. CDR1 SGHTA and CDR2 FQGNSA come from the germline V gene. CDR3 length equals 15 residues. The CDR3 is CASSSRLLATETQYF. The CDR3 bases are TGTGCCAGCAGCTCGCGACTACTAGCGACAGAGACCCAGTACTTC.